This entry describes one T cell receptor (beta chain). The data stem from a study of shared clonotypes between healthy human individuals. Genomic DNA belonging to each subset was distributed in equal measure over several immunoSEQ plates. The authors sequenced unsorted PBMC DNA on ten immunoSEQ deep assay plates. The table came from immunoSEQ multiplex PCR; TCRdb's copy has only in-frame clones and leaves some out. The table lists nearly 500,000 clones, around 80% of them singletons. Trimming at V came to 9 bases and at J to 5 bases, leaving 6 bases not matched to a gene. The germline V gene has CDR1 WSHSY and CDR2 SAAADI. The CDR3 runs 13 residues.

The receptor's source is a woman aged 40 to 50 in good health. Some clones in this sample may be carry-over from other donors' samples. Sequencing used PBMCs. This chain connects TRBV10-2 to TRBJ2-5; TRBD1 matches 10 bases. CDR3 DNA: TGCGCCAGTCGACAGGGGGCTGGCGAGACCCAGTACTTC. Amino acid sequence: CASRQGAGETQYF.